This T cell receptor (beta chain) was documented in a study of cytomegalovirus exposure and HLA in healthy donors. The trim removed 6 bases at V and 6 bases at J, leaving 12 bases unmatched. Germline loops: CDR1 SGHAT, CDR2 FQNNGV. This CDR3 spans 15 amino acids. This clone was seen a single time. 13 Jbeta primers and 60 Vbeta primers were used for the PCR. Assay: immunoSEQ multiplex PCR; the TCRdb copy retains only in-frame clones and omits some. The sample contains tens of thousands of clones, about 78% of which appear only once. The sequenced sample was PBMCs. This chain uses TRBV11-2 with TRBJ2-3; 7 nucleotides match TRBD1. This TCR was sampled from a woman aged 25 to 39 in good health and CMV-seronegative. The CDR3 loop is CASRGMRQGSDTQYF. Written as DNA, the CDR3 is TGTGCCAGCAGGGGAATGAGACAGGGTAGCGATACGCAGTATTTT.